This T cell receptor beta chain was identified during a study of cytomegalovirus exposure and HLA in healthy donors. Looked up from germline, CDR1 is SEHNR and CDR2 is FQNEAQ (reference sequence). V shed 5 bases and J shed 4 bases, with 21 bases lying between them. The CDR3 loop spans 16 amino acids. Concerning this clone itself: Its antigen remains unknown.

Though probably carrying unrecorded immune exposures, donors were nominally healthy at sampling. Whole-study findings and limits: Reportedly, a later analysis found an Asian-associated ancestry cluster had fewer N-insertions than the roughly 700-donor mean. The investigators catalogued 164 TCR beta chains as cytomegalovirus-associated.

A multiplex PCR was run with 60 Vbeta primers and 13 Jbeta primers. Sequencing was performed with immunoSEQ multiplex PCR; in TCRdb, only in-frame clones are kept and a portion is missing. The profile shows 140,000 to 150,000 clones, around 79% of them singletons. The chain combines TRBV7-9 with TRBJ2-7, with D possibly TRBD2 on 5 matching bases. Material: PBMCs. The TCR was taken from a male donor in good health and CMV-seronegative. As DNA, the CDR3 is TGTGCCAGCAGCGCGGCCGGGATCGAGGGTCCTTACGAGCAGTACTTC. Translating gives CASSAAGIEGPYEQYF.